This TCR beta chain was found in a study of blood T cells in healthy people across ages. The CDR3 is made up of 14 amino acids. Germline CDR1 and CDR2: MNHEY and SVGAGI. After removal of 7 bases from V and 7 bases from J, the junction contained 7 bases not matched to a gene. For every donor, a draw yielded about 10 milliliters of peripheral blood. Per individual sample, total RNA of at least 5.5 micrograms was extracted. Study results and caveats: Age advanced and TCR beta diversity per million T cells fell, roughly linearly.

It was with a sample-barcoded 5' primer and a J-beta primer mix that a second PCR of roughly 7 to 11 cycles was run. Each CDR3 protein gets one entry after TCRdb re-called the 5' RACE reads with MiXCR. The sample consists of roughly 1,700,000 distinct CDR3 sequences, about 28% of them appearing once. In this sample, this clonotype turned up a few times. Its antigen remains unidentified. A much larger clonotype is one base distant, so this may be a read error. This TCR was sampled from a woman in her twenties or thirties in good health. The sequencing input was blood. This chain links TRBV6-5 with TRBJ2-7; TRBD2 matches 13 bases. This CDR3 reads CASTGLAGRNEQYF. The DNA for the CDR3 is TGTGCCAGCACGGGACTAGCGGGAAGAAATGAGCAGTACTTC.